These T cell receptor beta chains were read from a single sample in a study of beta chain features in type 1 diabetes. Libraries were prepared by immunoSEQ multiplex PCR; TCRdb keeps only in-frame clonotypes and omits some of them. The table records about 150,000 clones, around 10% of them present only once. Sequencing was carried out using central memory CD4+ T cells from blood. The receptors come from a man younger than 35 in good health. The CDR3 runs from the conserved cysteine through the conserved F or W. The order of the fields is V gene, J gene, clone size, CDR3 length, D gene, CDR3 DNA, CDR3 protein. A D gene is named only where the DNA matches it firmly. Only some rows state a clone size, as once, few, many or a class for expanded clones.

V gene: TRBV9
J gene: TRBJ1-4
clone size: -
CDR3 length: 13
D gene: -
CDR3 DNA: TGTGCCAGCAGCGTAGATGCGGGAGAAAAACTGTTTTTT
CDR3 protein: CASSVDAGEKLFF

V gene: TRBV9
J gene: TRBJ2-2
clone size: -
CDR3 length: 13
D gene: -
CDR3 DNA: TGTGCCAGCAGCGTAGCCGACACCGGGGAGCTGTTTTTT
CDR3 protein: CASSVADTGELFF

V gene: TRBV7-9
J gene: TRBJ2-7
clone size: few
CDR3 length: 13
D gene: -
CDR3 DNA: TGTGCCAGCAGCTTGGGACAAGTCAACGAGCAGTACTTC
CDR3 protein: CASSLGQVNEQYF

V gene: TRBV7-2
J gene: TRBJ2-7
clone size: -
CDR3 length: 15
D gene: TRBD1
CDR3 DNA: TGTGCCAGCAGTCCCACCGGGACAGGGGCCTACGAGCAGTACTTC
CDR3 protein: CASSPTGTGAYEQYF

V gene: TRBV6-6
J gene: TRBJ1-1
clone size: -
CDR3 length: 14
D gene: TRBD1
CDR3 DNA: TGTGCCACCGATAGACAGGGGATGAACACTGAAGCTTTCTTT
CDR3 protein: CATDRQGMNTEAFF

V gene: TRBV20-1
J gene: TRBJ2-7
clone size: many
CDR3 length: 11
D gene: -
CDR3 DNA: TGCAGTGCTCAGGGGCAGAGCGAGCAGTACTTC
CDR3 protein: CSAQGQSEQYF

V gene: TRBV15
J gene: TRBJ2-5
clone size: few
CDR3 length: 17
D gene: TRBD2
CDR3 DNA: TGTGCCACCAGCAGAGTCAAAGCGGGAGGGATCCAAGAGACCCAGTACTTC
CDR3 protein: CATSRVKAGGIQETQYF

V gene: TRBV18
J gene: TRBJ1-1
clone size: few
CDR3 length: 15
D gene: -
CDR3 DNA: TGTGCCAGCTCACCACTTCAGGGGTTGGACACTGAAGCTTTCTTT
CDR3 protein: CASSPLQGLDTEAFF

V gene: TRBV30
J gene: TRBJ2-6
clone size: many
CDR3 length: 14
D gene: -
CDR3 DNA: TGTGCGGGTGGGAGGAGCTCTGGGGCCAACGTCCTGACTTTC
CDR3 protein: CAGGRSSGANVLTF

V gene: TRBV23-1
J gene: TRBJ2-7
clone size: -
CDR3 length: 15
D gene: TRBD1
CDR3 DNA: TGCGCCAGCAGTCAATATGGGACAGGGTTCTACGAGCAGTACTTC
CDR3 protein: CASSQYGTGFYEQYF

V gene: TRBV7-2
J gene: TRBJ1-4
clone size: few
CDR3 length: 13
D gene: -
CDR3 DNA: TGTGCCAGCAGCTTAGTTCACGGTGAAAAACTGTTTTTT
CDR3 protein: CASSLVHGEKLFF

V gene: TRBV4-2
J gene: TRBJ1-1
clone size: few
CDR3 length: 14
D gene: -
CDR3 DNA: TGTGCCAGCAGCCAAGATAGGGAGAACACTGAAGCTTTCTTT
CDR3 protein: CASSQDRENTEAFF

V gene: TRBV11-2
J gene: TRBJ2-1
clone size: few
CDR3 length: 14
D gene: TRBD2
CDR3 DNA: TGTGCCAGCAGACCGGGCGGGGGATACAATGAGCAGTTCTTC
CDR3 protein: CASRPGGGYNEQFF

V gene: TRBV7-2
J gene: TRBJ2-7
clone size: -
CDR3 length: 14
D gene: TRBD1
CDR3 DNA: TGTGCCAGCAGCTCTAGGACAGGGTCCTACGAGCAGTACTTC
CDR3 protein: CASSSRTGSYEQYF

V gene: TRBV7-2
J gene: TRBJ2-7
clone size: few
CDR3 length: 13
D gene: -
CDR3 DNA: TGTGCCAGCACCTCCACGGCTGTGTACGAGCAGTACTTC
CDR3 protein: CASTSTAVYEQYF

V gene: TRBV7-2
J gene: TRBJ2-6
clone size: few
CDR3 length: 17
D gene: -
CDR3 DNA: TGTGCCAGCAGCTTATTGACAGGTTTCTCTGGGGCCAACGTCCTGACTTTC
CDR3 protein: CASSLLTGFSGANVLTF

V gene: TRBV28
J gene: TRBJ2-1
clone size: few
CDR3 length: 16
D gene: -
CDR3 DNA: TGTGCCAGCGGCCGCGCAGGCGGGTTCTCCTACAATGAGCAGTTCTTC
CDR3 protein: CASGRAGGFSYNEQFF

V gene: TRBV5-1
J gene: TRBJ2-7
clone size: -
CDR3 length: 12
D gene: -
CDR3 DNA: TGCGCCAGCAGCCGGGTGGGAAACGAGCAGTACTTC
CDR3 protein: CASSRVGNEQYF

V gene: TRBV7-9
J gene: TRBJ1-3
clone size: -
CDR3 length: 14
D gene: -
CDR3 DNA: TGTGCCAGCAGCCCCAGGACGGCAGGAAACACCATATATTTT
CDR3 protein: CASSPRTAGNTIYF

V gene: TRBV7-2
J gene: TRBJ2-7
clone size: few
CDR3 length: 14
D gene: -
CDR3 DNA: TGTGCCAGCAGCTTAGATCGTGGCAGCCGCGAGCAGTACTTC
CDR3 protein: CASSLDRGSREQYF

V gene: TRBV7-3
J gene: TRBJ1-2
clone size: few
CDR3 length: 15
D gene: -
CDR3 DNA: TGTGCCAGCAGCGCGGACGGAGGGTTCAGCTATGGCTACACCTTC
CDR3 protein: CASSADGGFSYGYTF

V gene: TRBV4-2
J gene: TRBJ2-2
clone size: few
CDR3 length: 16
D gene: -
CDR3 DNA: TGTGCCAGCAGCCAAGGGGCCGAGATCTTCCCCGGGGAGCTGTTTTTT
CDR3 protein: CASSQGAEIFPGELFF

V gene: TRBV15
J gene: TRBJ1-2
clone size: many
CDR3 length: 13
D gene: -
CDR3 DNA: TGTGCCACCAGCAGAGACAGGGGATATGGCTACACCTTC
CDR3 protein: CATSRDRGYGYTF

V gene: TRBV10-3
J gene: TRBJ2-7
clone size: many
CDR3 length: 11
D gene: -
CDR3 DNA: TGTGCCATCAGTGTATCCGGGGAGCAGTACTTC
CDR3 protein: CAISVSGEQYF

V gene: TRBV29-1
J gene: TRBJ1-3
clone size: -
CDR3 length: 14
D gene: TRBD1
CDR3 DNA: TGCAGCGCCGTAGGGACAGGAGCTGGAAACACCATATATTTT
CDR3 protein: CSAVGTGAGNTIYF

V gene: TRBV27
J gene: TRBJ2-7
clone size: many
CDR3 length: 13
D gene: -
CDR3 DNA: TGTGCCAGCAGTGGCGCGGACAGACGTTCGCAGTACTTC
CDR3 protein: CASSGADRRSQYF

V gene: TRBV11-2
J gene: TRBJ1-1
clone size: -
CDR3 length: 15
D gene: -
CDR3 DNA: TGTGCCAGCAGCATTCAGGGACAAAGGAACACTGAAGCTTTCTTT
CDR3 protein: CASSIQGQRNTEAFF

V gene: TRBV28
J gene: TRBJ2-1
clone size: few
CDR3 length: 17
D gene: TRBD2
CDR3 DNA: TGTGCCAGCAGTTTACCTTCTAGCGGGAGGGCCTTCGGTGAGCAGTTCTTC
CDR3 protein: CASSLPSSGRAFGEQFF